These 5 T cell receptor beta chains were sequenced from one sample in a study of monozygotic twins with inflammatory bowel disease. After re-calling the 5' RACE reads, TCRdb lists one entry per CDR3 protein, DNA absent. The sample has approximately 160,000 distinct CDR3 sequences. The sample was blood. The receptors originated from a human donor with ulcerative colitis or Crohn's disease, or a healthy co-twin of an affected twin (not recorded which).

J is TRBJ2-2 and V is TRBV7-9; absent DNA, TCRdb's TRBD1 call cannot be checked. The CDR3 length is 14 residues. Per germline, CDR1 SEHNR and CDR2 FQNEAQ (reference sequence). CDR3: CASSSYMGTGELFF.

This chain links TRBV25-1 with TRBJ1-5; TCRdb gives TRBD1 as the D gene, but with no DNA this cannot be confirmed. CDR3 size: 14 residues. The V gene's germline CDR1 is MGHDK and CDR2 SYGVNS. The CDR3 spells CASRGQGDYQPQHF.

The genes are TRBV6-1 and TRBJ1-5; TCRdb's D call of TRBD1 is untestable without DNA. The CDR3 covers 17 residues. Germline V CDR1 and CDR2: MNHNS, SASEGT. CDR3 sequence: CASSNFGGPQSNQPQHF.

The chain is built from TRBV12-3 or TRBV12-4 and TRBJ2-2; TCRdb returns TRBD2, unconfirmable since there is no DNA. The CDR3 is 16 amino acids. The CDR3 here is CASRRFLAGETGELFF.

V is TRBV12-3 or TRBV12-4 and J is TRBJ2-5; TCRdb reports TRBD1, a call that lacks DNA to check it against. The CDR3 runs to 15 residues. This CDR3 reads CASRPAGALQGTQYF.